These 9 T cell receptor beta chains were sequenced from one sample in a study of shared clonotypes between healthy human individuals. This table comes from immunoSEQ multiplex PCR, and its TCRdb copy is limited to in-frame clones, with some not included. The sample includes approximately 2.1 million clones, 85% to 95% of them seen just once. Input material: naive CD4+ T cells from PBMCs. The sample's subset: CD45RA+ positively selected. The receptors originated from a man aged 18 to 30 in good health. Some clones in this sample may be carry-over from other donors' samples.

CDR3 sequence reads: CASSLVAVGLGPTDTQYF. Here the CDR3 DNA reads TGTGCCAGCAGCTTGGTGGCTGTTGGACTTGGGCCCACAGATACGCAGTATTTT. This chain uses TRBV7-2 with TRBJ2-3, with D perhaps matching TRBD2 (5 bases). This CDR3 has 18 amino acids. V was clipped by 3 bases and J by 2 bases, with 21 bases between them. Germline values: CDR1 SGHTA, CDR2 FQGNSA.

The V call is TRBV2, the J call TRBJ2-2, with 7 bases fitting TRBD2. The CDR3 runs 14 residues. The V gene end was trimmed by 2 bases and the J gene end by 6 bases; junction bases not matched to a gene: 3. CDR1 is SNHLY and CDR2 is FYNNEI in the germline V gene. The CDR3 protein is CASSELTSAGELFF. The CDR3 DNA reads TGTGCCAGCAGTGAATTAACTAGCGCCGGGGAGCTGTTTTTT.

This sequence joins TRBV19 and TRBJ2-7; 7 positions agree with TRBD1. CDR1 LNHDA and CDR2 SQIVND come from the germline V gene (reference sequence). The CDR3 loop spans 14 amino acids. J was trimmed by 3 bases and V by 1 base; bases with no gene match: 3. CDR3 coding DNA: TGTGCCAGTAGTATAGTCGGGACAGTCTACGAGCAGTACTTC. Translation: CASSIVGTVYEQYF. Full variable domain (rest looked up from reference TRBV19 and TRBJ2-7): DGGITQSPKYLFRKEGQNVTLSCEQNLNHDAMYWYRQDPGQGLRLIYYSQIVNDFQKGDIAEGYSVSREKKESFPLTVTSAQKNPTAFYLCASSIVGTVYEQYFGPGTRLTVT.

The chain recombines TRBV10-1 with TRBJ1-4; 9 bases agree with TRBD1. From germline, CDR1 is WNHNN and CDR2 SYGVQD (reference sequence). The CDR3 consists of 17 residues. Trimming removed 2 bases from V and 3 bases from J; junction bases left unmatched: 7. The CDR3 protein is CASSEPERQGANEKLFF. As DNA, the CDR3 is TGCGCCAGCAGTGAGCCTGAAAGACAGGGGGCTAATGAAAAACTGTTTTTT.

The CDR3 loop is CASSSDPPGELFF. The CDR3 bases are TGTGCCAGCAGCTCCGATCCCCCAGGGGAGCTGTTTTTT. This chain connects TRBV11-3 to TRBJ2-2, with unresolved D. The CDR3 is made up of 13 amino acids. V was clipped by 4 bases and J by 8 bases, with 11 bases between them. Germline lookup yields CDR1 SGHNT and CDR2 YENEEA.

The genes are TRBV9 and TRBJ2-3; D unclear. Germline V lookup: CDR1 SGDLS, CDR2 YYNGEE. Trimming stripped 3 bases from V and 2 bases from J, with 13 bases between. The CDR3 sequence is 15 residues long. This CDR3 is CASSGPRRITDTQYF. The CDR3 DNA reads TGTGCCAGCAGCGGGCCGAGGCGGATCACAGATACGCAGTATTTT.

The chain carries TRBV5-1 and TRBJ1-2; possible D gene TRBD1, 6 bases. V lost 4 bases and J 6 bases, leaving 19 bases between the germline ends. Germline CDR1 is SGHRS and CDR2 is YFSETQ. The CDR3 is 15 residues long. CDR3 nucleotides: TGCGCCAGCAGCCCAAACTGGGACAAGGAAAATGGCTACACCTTC. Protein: CASSPNWDKENGYTF.

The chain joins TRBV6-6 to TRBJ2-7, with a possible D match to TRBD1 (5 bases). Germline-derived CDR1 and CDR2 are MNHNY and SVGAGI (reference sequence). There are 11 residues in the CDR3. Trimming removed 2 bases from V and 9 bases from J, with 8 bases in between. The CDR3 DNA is TGTGCCAGCAGTTACCTCCAGGGGCAGTACTTC. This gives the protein CASSYLQGQYF.

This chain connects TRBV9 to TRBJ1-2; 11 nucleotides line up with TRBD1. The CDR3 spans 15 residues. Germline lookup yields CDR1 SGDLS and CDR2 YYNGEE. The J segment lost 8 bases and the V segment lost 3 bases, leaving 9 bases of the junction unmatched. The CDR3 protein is CASSAGQGALWGYTF. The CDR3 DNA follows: TGTGCCAGCAGCGCTGGACAGGGGGCATTGTGGGGCTACACCTTC.